One sample yielded the 24 T cell receptor beta chains listed below, sequenced in a study of T cell changes during pregnancy in multiple sclerosis. TCRdb's table, derived via immunoSEQ multiplex PCR, lists solely in-frame clones and lacks some. This sample has 90,000 to 120,000 clones; approximately 94% occur once, and the top ten carry about 0.9%. Sequences were derived from peripheral blood, sampled before pregnancy. These receptors were collected from a female donor with multiple sclerosis, enrolled in a pregnancy study.

The V call is TRBV15, the J call TRBJ1-6, with 9 bases identical to TRBD1. Germline V gives CDR1 LNHNV, CDR2 YYDKDF (reference sequence). CDR3 length equals 19 residues. The ends lost 2 bases at V and 6 bases at J; junction bases unmatched: 14. CDR3 sequence (DNA): TGTGCCACCAGCAGACGCGGGACAGGGTCTTTAGGTTCTAATTCACCCCTCCACTTT. The encoded protein is CATSRRGTGSLGSNSPLHF.

The rearrangement uses TRBV4-1 and TRBJ2-7, with 11 bases that match TRBD1. Germline lookup yields CDR1 MGHRA and CDR2 YSYEKL. Trimming removed 4 bases from V and 4 bases from J; junction bases left unmatched: 6. This CDR3 region has 15 residues. The chain's CDR3 is CASSLGTGGFYEQYF. In nucleotides, the CDR3 is TGCGCCAGCAGCCTAGGGACAGGGGGTTTTTACGAGCAGTACTTC.

V gene TRBV11-2 combines with J gene TRBJ1-1; 7 nucleotides line up with TRBD1. Germline loops: CDR1 SGHAT, CDR2 FQNNGV. The CDR3 is made up of 15 amino acids. V lost 5 bases to trimming and J lost 4 bases; unmatched junction nucleotides: 10. Written as DNA, the CDR3 is TGTGCCAGCAGCGACCGAGGGGGCTGGAGCACTGAAGCTTTCTTT. Translation: CASSDRGGWSTEAFF.

This chain links TRBV27 with TRBJ2-7, with D possibly being TRBD1 (6 bases). Trimming took 4 bases from V and 3 from J, leaving 13 bases between them. The germline V gene has CDR1 MNHEY and CDR2 SMNVEV (reference sequence). The CDR3 is made up of 14 amino acids. In DNA form, the CDR3 reads TGTGCCAGCAGTTCACAGACAGGCTACTACGAGCAGTACTTC. Its translation: CASSSQTGYYEQYF.

This clone has a single count. The genes are TRBV27 and TRBJ2-7, with TRBD2 identical over 8 bases. The CDR3 consists of 14 residues. Germline CDR1 is MNHEY and CDR2 is SMNVEV (reference sequence). After removal of 2 bases from V and 0 bases from J, the junction contained 0 bases not matched to a gene. CDR3 sequence (DNA): TGTGCCAGCAGTTTAAGCGGGAGCTCCTACGAGCAGTACTTC. Its translation is CASSLSGSSYEQYF.

V and J are TRBV18 and TRBJ2-3, with D unresolved. Germline CDR1 KGHSH, CDR2 LQKENI. Trimming cost V 1 base and J 9 bases, with 14 bases left between them. The CDR3 spans 14 residues. The CDR3: CASSPLGSPSTQYF. The CDR3, as DNA: TGTGCCAGCTCACCACTCGGGTCCCCCTCCACGCAGTATTTT.

This chain connects TRBV7-6 to TRBJ2-1, with 9 bases that match TRBD2. CDR1 SGHVS and CDR2 FNYEAQ come from the germline V gene. J was trimmed by 0 bases and V by 5 bases; bases with no gene match: 14. CDR3 length: 19 amino acids. CDR3 sequence (DNA): TGTGCCAGCAGCCCTTTCCCACGGGGCGGGAGGGCCTCCTACAATGAGCAGTTCTTC. Amino acids: CASSPFPRGGRASYNEQFF.

This clone was seen a single time. V usage is TRBV5-1 and J usage is TRBJ2-7; 7 bases are a match to TRBD1. Losses at the gene ends were 3 bases for V and 7 bases for J; bases not matched to a gene: 7. The CDR3 covers 13 residues. Germline-derived CDR1 and CDR2 are SGHRS and YFSETQ. CDR3 in amino acids: CASSSGGQAEQYF. CDR3 nucleotides: TGCGCCAGCAGCTCCGGTGGACAGGCAGAGCAGTACTTC.

The rearrangement joins TRBV2 to TRBJ2-7, with D possibly matching TRBD2 (8 bases). The germline V gene encodes CDR1 SNHLY and CDR2 FYNNEI. There are 15 residues in the CDR3. V shed 7 bases and J shed 2 bases, with 18 bases lying between them. This CDR3 reads CASTGGVTGAYEQYF. CDR3 in DNA: TGTGCCAGCACCGGGGGGGTTACAGGGGCCTACGAGCAGTACTTC. The full variable domain, rest sourced from reference TRBV2 and TRBJ2-7, is EPEVTQTPSHQVTQMGQEVILRCVPISNHLYFYWYRQILGQKVEFLVSFYNNEISEKSEIFDDQFSVERPDGSNFTLKIRSTKLEDSAMYFCASTGGVTGAYEQYFGPGTRLTVT.

The chain is built from TRBV11-2 and TRBJ2-7; TRBD2 matches 8 bases. Germline loops: CDR1 SGHAT, CDR2 FQNNGV. Unmatched junction bases numbered 9, after V lost 0 bases and J lost 2 bases. This CDR3 has 17 amino acids. The CDR3 coding sequence is TGTGCCAGCAGCTTAGAAGAGGCGGGGACTAGGGCCTACGAGCAGTACTTC. Protein product: CASSLEEAGTRAYEQYF.

The J gene is TRBJ2-7, the V gene TRBV10-1, with TRBD2 matching 7 bases. The junction had 5 bases not matched to a gene; V was cut back by 2 bases and J by 4 bases. CDR3 length: 14 residues. The V gene's germline CDR1 is WNHNN and CDR2 SYGVQD (reference sequence). CDR3 amino acids: CASSEAGAVYEQYF. The CDR3 nucleotides read TGCGCCAGCAGTGAGGCGGGAGCAGTTTACGAGCAGTACTTC.

This sequence joins TRBV14 and TRBJ2-7; 8 bases agree with TRBD2. The CDR3 has 15 amino acids. V trimming: 3 bases; J trimming: 4 bases; junction bases outside the gene matches: 8. Germline loops: CDR1 SGHDN, CDR2 FVKESK. In DNA, the CDR3 is TGTGCCAGCAGCCAGGCCGGGACTAGTTGGTACGAGCAGTACTTC. Translation: CASSQAGTSWYEQYF.

This chain links TRBV13 with TRBJ2-2, with D maybe TRBD2 (6 bases). In germline, CDR1 is PRHDT, CDR2 FYEKMQ (reference sequence). V lost 10 bases to trimming and J lost 6 bases, with 12 bases between them. This CDR3 is built from 12 residues. Here the CDR3 reads CATQGLSGELFF. As DNA, the CDR3 is TGTGCCACCCAGGGACTTTCCGGGGAGCTGTTTTTT.

This chain joins TRBV2 and TRBJ2-1; the match to TRBD1 covers 7 bases. The germline gives CDR1 SNHLY, CDR2 FYNNEI. CDR3 size: 13 residues. V shed 8 bases, J shed 6 bases, and the junction held 7 bases outside the gene matches. CDR3 region: CASPGGALNEQFF. In DNA form, the CDR3 reads TGTGCCAGCCCAGGGGGAGCCCTCAATGAGCAGTTCTTC.

This sequence joins TRBV5-1 and TRBJ2-1, with 11 bases lining up with TRBD2. V shed 0 bases and J 3 bases; nucleotides not matched to a gene: 5. The CDR3 totals 17 residues. The V gene's germline CDR1 is SGHRS and CDR2 YFSETQ. The CDR3 here is CASSLVPSGRNYNEQFF. CDR3 nucleotide sequence: TGCGCCAGCAGCTTGGTACCTAGCGGGAGGAACTACAATGAGCAGTTCTTC.

V is TRBV9 and J is TRBJ2-3, with 7 nucleotides matching TRBD2. This CDR3 is built from 15 residues. The trim removed 3 bases at V and 2 bases at J, leaving 6 bases unmatched. CDR1 and CDR2 from the germline V gene are SGDLS and YYNGEE. The CDR3 DNA reads TGTGCCAGCAGCGGGATAGCGGGCCTCACAGATACGCAGTATTTT. Protein: CASSGIAGLTDTQYF.

The V and J genes are TRBV6-5 and TRBJ2-6; D is uncertain. Trimming took off 10 bases at V and 0 bases at J, with 4 bases between the two ends. Germline CDR1 is MNHEY and CDR2 is SVGAGI. The CDR3 runs to 12 residues. For the CDR3, the DNA is TGTGCCACCCGCTCTGGGGCCAACGTCCTGACTTTC. It codes for CATRSGANVLTF.

V usage is TRBV9 and J usage is TRBJ1-4; possibly TRBD1 for D (5 bases). The CDR3 is made up of 15 amino acids. V was trimmed by 0 bases and J by 10 bases, leaving 16 bases between them. The germline V gene encodes CDR1 SGDLS and CDR2 YYNGEE. CDR3 in amino acids: CASSVEGQGNAKLFF. Written as DNA, the CDR3 is TGTGCCAGCAGCGTAGAAGGGCAGGGTAACGCAAAACTGTTTTTT.

V is TRBV21-1 and J is TRBJ1-1; the table gives TRBD1 as D, unverified against the DNA. TRBV21-1 is flagged as a pseudogene. The CDR3 runs 17 residues. The CDR3 region is CASSKKGTGVMNTEAFF. The CDR3 DNA reads as TGTGCCAGCAGCAAGAAAGGGACAGGGGTCATGAACACTGAAGCTTTCTTT.

The CDR3 here is CASSLAQDTEAFF. CDR3 DNA: TGTGCCAGCAGCTTAGCGCAGGACACTGAAGCTTTCTTT. This rearrangement joins TRBV11-2 to TRBJ1-1; the D is unclear. The CDR3 is 13 amino acids. Trimming removed 1 base from V and 3 bases from J, with 6 bases in between. CDR1 and CDR2 from the germline V gene are SGHAT and FQNNGV.

The V gene is TRBV4-1, the J gene TRBJ2-1, with D tentatively TRBD1 (6 bases). V dropped 3 bases and J dropped 0 bases, with 12 bases sitting between them. Germline V lookup: CDR1 MGHRA, CDR2 YSYEKL. The CDR3 contains 16 residues. The CDR3 is CASSHVQGTSYNEQFF. CDR3 DNA sequence: TGCGCCAGCAGCCATGTTCAGGGGACCTCCTACAATGAGCAGTTCTTC.

The rearrangement uses TRBV5-4 and TRBJ2-7; 11 positions agree with TRBD2. Germline trimming cut 4 bases from V and 4 bases from J; bases unmatched to any gene: 7. The germline V gene encodes CDR1 SGHNT and CDR2 YYREEE (reference sequence). The CDR3 runs to 15 residues. DNA of the CDR3: TGTGCCAGCAGCGGAGCACTAGCGGGAGTTTACGAGCAGTACTTC. Protein product: CASSGALAGVYEQYF.

CDR3 amino acids: CASSSREGQGAKNIQYF. CDR3 DNA: TGTGCCAGCAGCTCTCGAGAGGGACAGGGGGCCAAAAACATTCAGTACTTC. The chain is built from TRBV7-9 and TRBJ2-4; TRBD1 agrees at 10 bases. The CDR3 sequence is 17 residues long. Germline loops: CDR1 SEHNR, CDR2 FQNEAQ (reference sequence). Trimming at V came to 4 bases and at J to 1 base, leaving 7 bases not matched to a gene.

The rearrangement links TRBV27 to TRBJ2-3, with D unresolved. In germline, CDR1 is MNHEY, CDR2 SMNVEV (reference sequence). The CDR3 runs to 16 residues. V shed 0 bases and J shed 2 bases, with 12 bases lying between them. The CDR3 DNA reads as TGTGCCAGCAGTTTATCGAGACACCCTGCCACAGATACGCAGTATTTT. Its protein is CASSLSRHPATDTQYF.